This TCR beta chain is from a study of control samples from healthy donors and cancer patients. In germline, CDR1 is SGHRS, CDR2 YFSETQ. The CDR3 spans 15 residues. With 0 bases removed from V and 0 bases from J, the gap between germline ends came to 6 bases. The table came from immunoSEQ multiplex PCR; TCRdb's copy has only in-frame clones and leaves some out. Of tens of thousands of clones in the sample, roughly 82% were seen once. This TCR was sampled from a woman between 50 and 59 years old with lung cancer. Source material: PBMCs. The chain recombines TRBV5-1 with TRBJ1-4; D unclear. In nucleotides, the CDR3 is TGCGCCAGCAGCTTGGGGTTCTCAACTAATGAAAAACTGTTTTTT. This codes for CASSLGFSTNEKLFF. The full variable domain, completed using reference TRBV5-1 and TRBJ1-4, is KAGVTQTPRYLIKTRGQQVTLSCSPISGHRSVSWYQQTPGQGLQFLFEYFSETQRNKGNFPGRFSGRQFSNSRSEMNVSTLELGDSALYLCASSLGFSTNEKLFFGSGTQLSVL.